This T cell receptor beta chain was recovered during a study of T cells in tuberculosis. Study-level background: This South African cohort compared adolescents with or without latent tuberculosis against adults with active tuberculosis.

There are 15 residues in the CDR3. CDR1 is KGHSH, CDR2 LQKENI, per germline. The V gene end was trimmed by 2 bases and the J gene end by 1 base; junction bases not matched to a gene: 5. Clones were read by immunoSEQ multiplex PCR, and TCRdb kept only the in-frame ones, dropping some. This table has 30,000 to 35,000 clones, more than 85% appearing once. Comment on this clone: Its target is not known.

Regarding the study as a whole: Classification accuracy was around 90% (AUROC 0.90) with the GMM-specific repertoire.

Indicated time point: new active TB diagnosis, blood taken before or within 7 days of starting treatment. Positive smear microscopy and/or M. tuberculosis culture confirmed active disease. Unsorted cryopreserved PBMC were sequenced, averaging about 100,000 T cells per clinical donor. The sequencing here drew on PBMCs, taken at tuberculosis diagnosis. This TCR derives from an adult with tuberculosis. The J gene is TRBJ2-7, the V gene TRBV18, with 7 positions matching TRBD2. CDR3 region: CASSPGGGVSYEQYF. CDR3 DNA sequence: TGTGCCAGCTCACCAGGTGGGGGGGTTTCCTACGAGCAGTACTTC.